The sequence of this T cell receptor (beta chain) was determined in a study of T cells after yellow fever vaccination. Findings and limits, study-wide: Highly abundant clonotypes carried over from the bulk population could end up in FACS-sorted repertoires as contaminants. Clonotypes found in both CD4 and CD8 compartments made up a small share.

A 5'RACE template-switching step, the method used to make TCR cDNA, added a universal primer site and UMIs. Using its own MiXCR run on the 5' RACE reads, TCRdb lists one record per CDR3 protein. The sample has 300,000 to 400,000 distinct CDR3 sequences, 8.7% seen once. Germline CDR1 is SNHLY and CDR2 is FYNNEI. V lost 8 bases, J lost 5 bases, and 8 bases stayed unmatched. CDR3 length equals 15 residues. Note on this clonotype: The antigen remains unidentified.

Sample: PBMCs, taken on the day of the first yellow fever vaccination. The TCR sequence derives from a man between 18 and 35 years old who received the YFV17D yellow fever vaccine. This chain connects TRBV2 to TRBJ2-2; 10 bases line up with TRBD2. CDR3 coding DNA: TGTGCCAGCGGATCTAGCGGGGGCGGGACCGGGGAGCTGTTTTTT. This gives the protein CASGSSGGGTGELFF.